The subject of this entry is one T cell receptor (beta chain). Its antigen is unidentified. The source of the sample is a study of OX40 agonist ivuxolimab in advanced cancers. This table comes from immunoSEQ multiplex PCR, and its TCRdb copy is limited to in-frame clones, with some not included. The table records roughly 48,000 clones, 70% to 90% of them present only once. Overall study findings and caveats: Expanded clones were, on average, more numerous among CD8+ T cells than CD4+.

Here the sequenced sample was CD4+ or CD8+ T cells sorted from blood, taken in a trial of the OX40 agonist ivuxolimab. The TCR sequence derives from an adult with an advanced solid tumor such as melanoma, head and neck, liver or kidney cancer.

CDR3 nucleotide sequence: TGTGCCAGCAGCTTTAATTCACCCCTCCACTTT. Amino acids: CASSFNSPLHF. The chain is built from TRBV7-9 and TRBJ1-6, with D unresolved. This CDR3 comprises 11 residues. Germline V gene lookup returns CDR1 SEHNR and CDR2 FQNEAQ (reference sequence). V lost 3 bases to trimming and J lost 6 bases, with 0 bases between them.